Listed below are T cell receptor beta chains from one sample, sequenced in a study of blood T cell repertoires in COVID-19. This table comes from immunoSEQ multiplex PCR, and its TCRdb copy is limited to in-frame clones, with some not included. Of about 16,000 clones in the sample, around 90% were seen once. Material: peripheral blood. The receptors derive from a man aged 55 to 70 with acute or convalescent COVID-19. Both conserved end residues are part of each CDR3. D genes are given only for firm matches. Only part of the rows carry a size: once, few, many, or a class if the clone is expanded.

D: -
length: 16
size: -
V: TRBV9
J: TRBJ2-3
CDR3: CASSVGSGPSTDTQYF
DNA: TGTGCCAGCAGCGTAGGGAGCGGCCCTAGCACAGATACGCAGTATTTT

D: TRBD1
length: 16
size: -
V: TRBV4-1
J: TRBJ2-2
CDR3: CASSHQGQGSSGELFF
DNA: TGCGCCAGCAGCCACCAGGGACAGGGGTCATCCGGGGAGCTGTTTTTT

D: -
length: 13
size: once
V: TRBV7-8
J: TRBJ2-3
CDR3: CASNPSPPDTQYF
DNA: TGTGCCAGCAATCCCAGTCCCCCAGATACGCAGTATTTT

D: -
length: 14
size: -
V: TRBV2
J: TRBJ2-7
CDR3: CASSEPMSSYEQYF
DNA: TGTGCCAGCAGTGAACCCATGAGCTCCTACGAGCAGTACTTC

D: TRBD2
length: 15
size: -
V: TRBV19
J: TRBJ2-3
CDR3: CASSMTSGTADTQYF
DNA: TGTGCCAGTAGTATGACTAGCGGGACAGCAGATACGCAGTATTTT

D: TRBD2
length: 15
size: -
V: TRBV27
J: TRBJ2-1
CDR3: CASSLLAGGVNEQFF
DNA: TGTGCCAGCAGTCTACTAGCGGGAGGGGTCAATGAGCAGTTCTTC

D: -
length: 13
size: -
V: TRBV7-6
J: TRBJ2-1
CDR3: CASSHGQSDEQFF
DNA: TGTGCCAGCAGCCACGGACAGAGCGATGAGCAGTTCTTC

D: -
length: 14
size: -
V: TRBV3-1/TRBV3-2
J: TRBJ2-6
CDR3: CASSHISGANVLTF
DNA: TGTGCCAGCAGCCACATCTCTGGGGCCAACGTCCTGACTTTC

D: -
length: 14
size: -
V: TRBV10-3
J: TRBJ2-2
CDR3: CAIGGKTNTGELFF
DNA: TGTGCCATAGGGGGAAAAACGAACACCGGGGAGCTGTTTTTT

D: TRBD2
length: 16
size: -
V: TRBV3-1/TRBV3-2
J: TRBJ2-1
CDR3: CASSQVRGLADNEQFF
DNA: TGTGCCAGCAGCCAAGTGAGAGGACTAGCGGACAATGAGCAGTTCTTC

D: TRBD2
length: 12
size: medium-sized
V: TRBV2
J: TRBJ2-7
CDR3: CASAGESYEQYF
DNA: TGTGCCAGCGCGGGGGAGTCCTACGAGCAGTACTTC

D: -
length: 13
size: -
V: TRBV29-1
J: TRBJ1-1
CDR3: CSGTSPNRHEAFF
DNA: TGCAGCGGAACTTCGCCAAATCGCCATGAAGCTTTCTTT

D: -
length: 13
size: -
V: TRBV7-3
J: TRBJ2-7
CDR3: CASSLGVAYEQYF
DNA: TGTGCCAGCAGCTTAGGAGTAGCCTACGAGCAGTACTTC

D: TRBD1
length: 15
size: -
V: TRBV19
J: TRBJ1-1
CDR3: CASSVQGALNTEAFF
DNA: TGTGCCAGTAGTGTCCAGGGGGCGCTAAACACTGAAGCTTTCTTT

D: -
length: 13
size: -
V: TRBV6-5
J: TRBJ2-1
CDR3: CASRTDSYNEQFF
DNA: TGTGCCAGCAGGACAGACTCCTACAATGAGCAGTTCTTC

D: TRBD2
length: 15
size: once
V: TRBV7-8
J: TRBJ2-1
CDR3: CASSLEGSGYNEQFF
DNA: TGTGCCAGCAGCTTAGAGGGTAGCGGGTACAATGAGCAGTTCTTC

D: TRBD2
length: 16
size: -
V: TRBV15
J: TRBJ2-3
CDR3: CATSRSGLAGTDTQYF
DNA: TGTGCCACCAGCAGATCGGGACTAGCGGGGACAGATACGCAGTATTTT

D: TRBD2
length: 15
size: -
V: TRBV11-2
J: TRBJ2-1
CDR3: CASSLEAGAGDEQFF
DNA: TGTGCCAGCAGCTTAGAGGCGGGAGCAGGCGATGAGCAGTTCTTC

D: -
length: 16
size: -
V: TRBV5-4
J: TRBJ2-3
CDR3: CASSLVGGLPTDTQYF
DNA: TGTGCCAGCAGCTTGGTGGGCGGGTTACCCACAGATACGCAGTATTTT

D: TRBD2
length: 15
size: -
V: TRBV11-2
J: TRBJ2-5
CDR3: CASSLELAGQETQYF
DNA: TGTGCCAGCAGCTTAGAACTAGCGGGGCAAGAGACCCAGTACTTC

D: -
length: 13
size: -
V: TRBV11-1
J: TRBJ1-1
CDR3: CASTLRVGSEAFF
DNA: TGTGCCAGCACCCTCCGGGTGGGGAGTGAAGCTTTCTTT

D: -
length: 12
size: -
V: TRBV3-1/TRBV3-2
J: TRBJ2-5
CDR3: CASSRSAETQYF
DNA: TGTGCCAGCAGCCGTAGCGCGGAGACCCAGTACTTC

D: -
length: 15
size: -
V: TRBV7-8
J: TRBJ1-1
CDR3: CASSLDTRDLGEAFF
DNA: TGTGCCAGCAGCTTAGATACGCGAGATTTGGGCGAAGCTTTCTTT

D: TRBD2
length: 13
size: -
V: TRBV3-1/TRBV3-2
J: TRBJ2-5
CDR3: CASSKAGKETQYF
DNA: TGTGCCAGCAGCAAAGCGGGGAAAGAGACCCAGTACTTC

D: -
length: 12
size: once
V: TRBV19
J: TRBJ2-7
CDR3: CASSGGGYEQYF
DNA: TGTGCCAGTTCGGGGGGCGGATACGAGCAGTACTTC

D: -
length: 12
size: -
V: TRBV11-2
J: TRBJ1-1
CDR3: CASSLTLFEAFF
DNA: TGTGCCAGCAGCTTGACTCTTTTTGAAGCTTTCTTT

D: -
length: 16
size: -
V: TRBV11-2
J: TRBJ2-2
CDR3: CASSSRDLQYTGELFF
DNA: TGTGCCAGCAGCTCCAGGGATCTGCAGTACACCGGGGAGCTGTTTTTT

D: -
length: 14
size: few
V: TRBV10-2
J: TRBJ2-7
CDR3: CASSDGLGSYEQYF
DNA: TGCGCCAGCAGTGATGGGTTGGGGAGCTACGAGCAGTACTTC

D: TRBD1
length: 14
size: -
V: TRBV6-5
J: TRBJ2-7
CDR3: CASSYATGGYEQYF
DNA: TGTGCCAGCAGTTACGCCACAGGGGGTTACGAGCAGTACTTC

D: TRBD1
length: 15
size: -
V: TRBV7-2
J: TRBJ1-1
CDR3: CASSSWGQGNTEAFF
DNA: TGTGCCAGCAGCTCATGGGGACAGGGGAACACTGAAGCTTTCTTT

D: -
length: 12
size: -
V: TRBV19
J: TRBJ2-1
CDR3: CASSIKGDEQFF
DNA: TGTGCCAGTAGTATAAAGGGGGATGAGCAGTTCTTC

D: -
length: 13
size: -
V: TRBV19
J: TRBJ1-1
CDR3: CASGPGGGMEAFF
DNA: TGTGCCAGCGGGCCTGGGGGGGGGATGGAAGCTTTCTTT

D: -
length: 15
size: -
V: TRBV7-8
J: TRBJ1-4
CDR3: CASSLGAGRNEKLFF
DNA: TGTGCCAGCAGCTTAGGTGCAGGGAGGAATGAAAAACTGTTTTTT

D: -
length: 18
size: -
V: TRBV28
J: TRBJ1-2
CDR3: CASSPPGTGLPGLDGYTF
DNA: TGTGCCAGCAGTCCCCCCGGAACAGGGTTACCCGGCCTCGACGGCTACACCTTC